A selection of T cell receptor beta chains follows, all from one sample in a study of T-cell reconstitution after alpha-beta-depleted transplantation in children. TCRdb reprocessed the PCR reads with MiXCR, giving one entry per CDR3 protein. The sample lists some 600,000 distinct CDR3 sequences; 10% to 15% were seen once. This material consisted of PBMCs, mostly from graft donor cells, taken 360 days after TCRalphabeta/CD19-depleted stem cell transplant. The receptor source for this set is a male patient aged 10 to 17 who had a stem cell transplant for acute myeloid leukemia, so the T cells may come from the graft donor. CDR3s include the opening cysteine and the closing phenylalanine or tryptophan. Each record gives: CDR3 protein, CDR3 DNA, D gene, V gene, J gene, clone size, CDR3 length. D genes are given only for firm matches. Some rows have no size entry. The others give once, few or many, or a class for an expanded clone.

CDR3: CASSLRTSGYSYEQYF; DNA: TGTGCCAGCAGCCTCCGGACTAGCGGCTATTCCTACGAGCAGTACTTC; D: TRBD2; V: TRBV28; J: TRBJ2-7; size: -; length: 16
CDR3: CASSVSGRGWETQYF; DNA: TGTGCCAGCAGTGTATCCGGCAGGGGGTGGGAGACCCAGTACTTC; D: TRBD1; V: TRBV2; J: TRBJ2-5; size: -; length: 15
CDR3: CASSLAEGGPPYEQYF; DNA: TGTGCCAGCAGCTTGGCGGAGGGAGGTCCTCCCTACGAGCAGTACTTC; D: -; V: TRBV5-5; J: TRBJ2-7; size: -; length: 16
CDR3: CASSSPDGLAANTGELFF; DNA: TGTGCCAGCAGCTCCCCCGACGGACTAGCGGCGAACACCGGGGAGCTGTTTTTT; D: TRBD2; V: TRBV7-3; J: TRBJ2-2; size: -; length: 18
CDR3: CSARVSGSVNEQFF; DNA: TGCAGTGCTAGAGTGAGCGGGAGTGTCAATGAGCAGTTCTTC; D: TRBD2; V: TRBV20-1; J: TRBJ2-1; size: -; length: 14
CDR3: CASSLGPRPPQETQYF; DNA: TGTGCCAGCAGCTTAGGGCCCCGGCCCCCCCAAGAGACCCAGTACTTC; D: -; V: TRBV7-2; J: TRBJ2-5; size: -; length: 16
CDR3: CASSLSRTGVAKNIQYF; DNA: TGTGCCAGCAGTTTATCTAGGACAGGGGTAGCCAAAAACATTCAGTACTTC; D: TRBD1; V: TRBV27; J: TRBJ2-4; size: few; length: 17
CDR3: CAISPLPGGGNEQFF; DNA: TGTGCCATCAGCCCTCTACCGGGAGGGGGCAATGAGCAGTTCTTC; D: TRBD2; V: TRBV10-3; J: TRBJ2-1; size: many; length: 15
CDR3: CASSLGVSEEIQYF; DNA: TGTGCCAGCAGCTTAGGGGTTAGCGAAGAGATCCAGTACTTC; D: -; V: TRBV7-2; J: TRBJ2-5; size: once; length: 14
CDR3: CASSYSMPLAGAPGEQYF; DNA: TGTGCCAGCAGTTACTCGATGCCCTTGGCGGGCGCCCCCGGGGAGCAGTACTTC; D: -; V: TRBV6-2/TRBV6-3; J: TRBJ2-7; size: few; length: 18
CDR3: CSARYRANSPLHF; DNA: TGCAGTGCTAGGTACAGGGCCAATTCACCCCTCCACTTT; D: -; V: TRBV20-1; J: TRBJ1-6; size: -; length: 13
CDR3: CAWSVLLSGAGEQFF; DNA: TGTGCCTGGAGTGTACTTTTGTCCGGGGCAGGTGAGCAGTTCTTC; D: -; V: TRBV30; J: TRBJ2-1; size: -; length: 15
CDR3: CASSPWGLAGVADTQYF; DNA: TGTGCCAGCAGTCCCTGGGGACTAGCGGGAGTAGCAGATACGCAGTATTTT; D: TRBD2; V: TRBV12-3/TRBV12-4; J: TRBJ2-3; size: few; length: 17
CDR3: CSARGGASVNEQFF; DNA: TGCAGTGCTAGAGGGGGGGCTAGCGTCAATGAGCAGTTCTTC; D: -; V: TRBV20-1; J: TRBJ2-1; size: -; length: 14
CDR3: CASSQIDYSGRTQETQYF; DNA: TGTGCCAGCAGCCAAATTGATTACAGCGGGAGGACCCAAGAGACCCAGTACTTC; D: TRBD2; V: TRBV14; J: TRBJ2-5; size: -; length: 18
CDR3: CATSRPTGTTYNEQFF; DNA: TGTGCCACCAGCAGACCGACCGGGACTACTTACAATGAGCAGTTCTTC; D: TRBD2; V: TRBV15; J: TRBJ2-1; size: few; length: 16
CDR3: CASSLTGLAADTQYF; DNA: TGCGCCAGCAGCTTGACTGGGTTAGCGGCAGATACGCAGTATTTT; D: -; V: TRBV5-1; J: TRBJ2-3; size: -; length: 15
CDR3: CASRTGANPTSTDTQYF; DNA: TGTGCCAGCAGGACAGGCGCCAATCCTACTAGCACAGATACGCAGTATTTT; D: -; V: TRBV6-1; J: TRBJ2-3; size: -; length: 17
CDR3: CASSFWAGFYSNQPQHF; DNA: TGTGCCAGCAGTTTTTGGGCAGGTTTTTATAGCAATCAGCCCCAGCATTTT; D: -; V: TRBV28; J: TRBJ1-5; size: few; length: 17
CDR3: CASRGPSGETQYF; DNA: TGTGCCAGCCGCGGACCCTCAGGGGAGACCCAGTACTTC; D: -; V: TRBV2; J: TRBJ2-5; size: few; length: 13
CDR3: CSAIRDANEKLFF; DNA: TGCAGTGCTATTCGGGACGCTAATGAAAAACTGTTTTTT; D: -; V: TRBV20-1; J: TRBJ1-4; size: many; length: 13
CDR3: CASSQVRQGVTDTQYF; DNA: TGCGCCAGCAGCCAAGTCCGACAGGGTGTCACAGATACGCAGTATTTT; D: TRBD1; V: TRBV4-3; J: TRBJ2-3; size: -; length: 16
CDR3: CASSLLAGTLTSTDTQYF; DNA: TGTGCCAGCAGCTTACTAGCGGGGACTTTAACGAGCACAGATACGCAGTATTTT; D: TRBD2; V: TRBV7-3; J: TRBJ2-3; size: many; length: 18
CDR3: CSVEDGRLSEQFF; DNA: TGCAGCGTTGAAGATGGGCGGCTATCGGAGCAGTTCTTC; D: -; V: TRBV29-1; J: TRBJ2-1; size: -; length: 13
CDR3: CSGRQGGGSYEQYF; DNA: TGCAGCGGTCGACAGGGGGGTGGCTCCTACGAGCAGTACTTC; D: TRBD1; V: TRBV29-1; J: TRBJ2-7; size: -; length: 14
CDR3: CASSFSAESTDTQYF; DNA: TGCGCCAGCAGCTTTTCGGCGGAAAGCACAGATACGCAGTATTTT; D: -; V: TRBV5-1; J: TRBJ2-3; size: -; length: 15
CDR3: CASSISLKLRTGPHRDTQYF; DNA: TGTGCCAGTAGTATATCCTTAAAACTACGGACAGGGCCACACAGAGATACGCAGTATTTT; D: TRBD1; V: TRBV19; J: TRBJ2-3; size: -; length: 20
CDR3: CASSQEASGIRQQFF; DNA: TGCGCCAGCAGCCAAGAAGCCAGCGGGATTCGTCAGCAGTTCTTC; D: TRBD2; V: TRBV4-3; J: TRBJ2-1; size: few; length: 15
CDR3: CASSQDIAHNTDTQYF; DNA: TGCGCCAGCAGCCAAGATATCGCACATAACACAGATACGCAGTATTTT; D: -; V: TRBV4-3; J: TRBJ2-3; size: -; length: 16
CDR3: CASSVMGRGTYEQYF; DNA: TGCGCCAGCAGCGTTATGGGCCGGGGCACCTACGAGCAGTACTTC; D: -; V: TRBV5-1; J: TRBJ2-7; size: few; length: 15
CDR3: CAIRGGPSYNEQFF; DNA: TGTGCCATCAGGGGAGGTCCGTCCTACAATGAGCAGTTCTTC; D: -; V: TRBV10-3; J: TRBJ2-1; size: -; length: 14
CDR3: CASSQDRRGSGSYNSPLHF; DNA: TGTGCCAGCAGCCAAGATCGGAGAGGGTCGGGCTCCTATAATTCACCCCTCCACTTT; D: -; V: TRBV4-2; J: TRBJ1-6; size: many; length: 19
CDR3: CASSSGPSGAPYEQYF; DNA: TGTGCCAGCAGTTCAGGACCAAGCGGAGCGCCCTACGAGCAGTACTTC; D: -; V: TRBV6-5; J: TRBJ2-7; size: once; length: 16
CDR3: CASSFSGGDTEAFF; DNA: TGTGCCAGCAGCTTTTCCGGGGGAGACACTGAAGCTTTCTTT; D: -; V: TRBV7-8; J: TRBJ1-1; size: many; length: 14
CDR3: CASSLEPLYDEQFF; DNA: TGCGCCAGCAGCTTGGAACCCCTGTACGATGAGCAGTTCTTC; D: -; V: TRBV5-1; J: TRBJ2-1; size: many; length: 14
CDR3: CASSGTGGNSNEQFF; DNA: TGTGCCAGCAGTGGGACAGGGGGTAACAGCAATGAGCAGTTCTTC; D: TRBD1; V: TRBV28; J: TRBJ2-1; size: -; length: 15
CDR3: CASSYSMWTQYF; DNA: TGTGCCAGCAGTTACTCGATGTGGACGCAGTATTTT; D: -; V: TRBV6-2/TRBV6-3; J: TRBJ2-3; size: few; length: 12
CDR3: CASSLAQGAAPQETQYF; DNA: TGTGCCAGCAGCTTAGCCCAGGGGGCGGCACCCCAAGAGACCCAGTACTTC; D: TRBD1; V: TRBV13; J: TRBJ2-5; size: few; length: 17
CDR3: CASSRTGGAAGELFF; DNA: TGTGCCAGCAGCCGTACAGGGGGCGCAGCCGGGGAGCTGTTTTTT; D: TRBD1; V: TRBV7-2; J: TRBJ2-2; size: -; length: 15
CDR3: CASSSWGGTADTQYF; DNA: TGTGCCAGCAGTTCTTGGGGGGGAACGGCAGATACGCAGTATTTT; D: TRBD2; V: TRBV28; J: TRBJ2-3; size: -; length: 15
CDR3: CASSSRTSGRAWQETQYF; DNA: TGTGCCAGCAGTTCCCGGACTAGCGGGAGGGCCTGGCAAGAGACCCAGTACTTC; D: TRBD2; V: TRBV28; J: TRBJ2-5; size: -; length: 18
CDR3: CASSFEPLLAGPLGEQYF; DNA: TGTGCCAGCAGCTTCGAACCTCTACTAGCGGGACCCTTGGGCGAGCAGTACTTC; D: TRBD2; V: TRBV11-2; J: TRBJ2-7; size: -; length: 18